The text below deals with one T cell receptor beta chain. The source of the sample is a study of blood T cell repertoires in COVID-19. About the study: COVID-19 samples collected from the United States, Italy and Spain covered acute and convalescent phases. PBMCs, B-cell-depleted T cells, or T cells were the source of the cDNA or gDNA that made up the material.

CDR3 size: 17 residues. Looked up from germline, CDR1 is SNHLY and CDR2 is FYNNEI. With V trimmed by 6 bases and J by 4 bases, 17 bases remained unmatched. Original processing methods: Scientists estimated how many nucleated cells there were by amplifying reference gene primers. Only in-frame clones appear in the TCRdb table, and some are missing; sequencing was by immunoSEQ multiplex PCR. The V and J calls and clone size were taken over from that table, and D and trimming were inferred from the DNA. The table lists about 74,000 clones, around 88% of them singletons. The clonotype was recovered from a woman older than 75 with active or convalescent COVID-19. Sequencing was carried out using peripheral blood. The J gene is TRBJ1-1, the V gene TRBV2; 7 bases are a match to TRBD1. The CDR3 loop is CASRLKGALGWSTEAFF. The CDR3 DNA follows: TGTGCCAGCAGACTAAAGGGGGCTCTGGGATGGAGCACTGAAGCTTTCTTT.